The rows below give T cell receptor beta chains drawn from one sample of a study of T cell repertoires in cytomegalovirus infection. Each CDR3 protein is one row after TCRdb ran MiXCR on the reads. The data show some 400,000 distinct CDR3 sequences, with 15% to 20% seen just once and 8.5% to 10% held by the top ten. The material sequenced was PBMCs. Every receptor here comes from a human donor in good health (CMV status not recorded). Some clones in this sample may be carry-over from other donors' samples. Both conserved end residues are part of each CDR3. D genes are given only for firm matches. For some rows the clone size is stated as once, few or many, or as a class when expanded; others skip it.

CDR3aa: CASSEWTGSGNSPLHF
CDR3nt: TGTGCCAGCAGTGAATGGACAGGGTCTGGCAATTCACCCCTCCACTTT
v_gene: TRBV6-1
d_gene: TRBD1
len: 16
j_gene: TRBJ1-6
abundance: few

CDR3aa: CASTLSPDRGGKGYTF
CDR3nt: TGTGCCAGCACCCTCTCTCCCGACAGGGGCGGAAAAGGCTACACCTTC
v_gene: TRBV28
d_gene: TRBD1
len: 16
j_gene: TRBJ1-2
abundance: NA

CDR3aa: CASSADLNTGELFF
CDR3nt: TGTGCCAGCAGCGCCGACCTGAACACCGGGGAGCTGTTTTTT
v_gene: TRBV7-7
d_gene: NA
len: 14
j_gene: TRBJ2-2
abundance: many

CDR3aa: CASSWTSGGSSYNEQIF
CDR3nt: TGTGCCAGCAGTTGGACTAGCGGGGGAAGCTCCTACAATGAGCAGATCTTC
v_gene: TRBV27
d_gene: TRBD2
len: 17
j_gene: TRBJ2-1
abundance: NA

CDR3aa: CASSSRGGSETQYF
CDR3nt: TGTGCCAGCAGCTCGCGGGGGGGAAGTGAGACCCAGTACTTC
v_gene: TRBV7-9
d_gene: TRBD2
len: 14
j_gene: TRBJ2-5
abundance: few

CDR3aa: CSGSGVGGYTF
CDR3nt: TGCAGTGGTTCAGGGGTCGGCGGCTACACCTTC
v_gene: TRBV20-1
d_gene: NA
len: 11
j_gene: TRBJ1-2
abundance: few

CDR3aa: CASSNKGASSYNEQFF
CDR3nt: TGTGCCAGCAGCAATAAAGGAGCGAGCTCCTACAATGAGCAGTTCTTC
v_gene: TRBV27
d_gene: NA
len: 16
j_gene: TRBJ2-1
abundance: NA

CDR3aa: CASSWGRSSGNTIYF
CDR3nt: TGTGCCAGCAGTTGGGGGAGGAGCTCTGGAAACACCATATATTTT
v_gene: TRBV6-6
d_gene: NA
len: 15
j_gene: TRBJ1-3
abundance: many

CDR3aa: CASSLATATDTQYF
CDR3nt: TGTGCCAGCAGCTTAGCGACTGCCACAGATACGCAGTATTTT
v_gene: TRBV7-2
d_gene: NA
len: 14
j_gene: TRBJ2-3
abundance: many

CDR3aa: CASSYLGRGLEDGYTF
CDR3nt: TGTGCCAGCAGTTACTTAGGTCGGGGGCTGGAGGATGGCTACACCTTC
v_gene: TRBV6-6
d_gene: NA
len: 16
j_gene: TRBJ1-2
abundance: few

CDR3aa: CSAQRAAGRQETQYF
CDR3nt: TGCAGTGCTCAACGGGCTGCAGGGAGACAAGAGACCCAGTACTTC
v_gene: TRBV20-1
d_gene: NA
len: 15
j_gene: TRBJ2-5
abundance: few

CDR3aa: CASSSTTGSYTEAFF
CDR3nt: TGTGCCAGCAGCTCTACGACAGGGAGTTACACTGAAGCTTTCTTT
v_gene: TRBV7-9
d_gene: TRBD1
len: 15
j_gene: TRBJ1-1
abundance: few

CDR3aa: CASSPGQGYEQYF
CDR3nt: TGTGCCAGCAGCCCCGGACAGGGCTACGAGCAGTACTTC
v_gene: TRBV12-3/TRBV12-4
d_gene: TRBD1
len: 13
j_gene: TRBJ2-7
abundance: many

CDR3aa: CASSPRTGREQFF
CDR3nt: TGTGCCAGCAGTCCGAGGACAGGACGTGAGCAGTTCTTC
v_gene: TRBV12-3/TRBV12-4
d_gene: TRBD1
len: 13
j_gene: TRBJ2-1
abundance: few

CDR3aa: CASSPRTGPPGAQYF
CDR3nt: TGTGCCAGCAGCCCTAGGACAGGTCCCCCGGGGGCGCAGTATTTT
v_gene: TRBV7-2
d_gene: NA
len: 15
j_gene: TRBJ2-3
abundance: many

CDR3aa: CASSSRDGETQYF
CDR3nt: TGTGCCAGCAGTTCCCGAGACGGAGAGACCCAGTACTTC
v_gene: TRBV2
d_gene: NA
len: 13
j_gene: TRBJ2-5
abundance: few

CDR3aa: CASSPTSGRGNEQFF
CDR3nt: TGTGCCAGCAGCCCGACTAGCGGGAGAGGCAATGAGCAGTTCTTC
v_gene: TRBV7-2
d_gene: TRBD2
len: 15
j_gene: TRBJ2-1
abundance: many

CDR3aa: CASGYLDQRLGDEQFF
CDR3nt: TGTGCTAGTGGTTACCTCGACCAACGACTCGGCGATGAGCAGTTCTTC
v_gene: TRBV12-5
d_gene: NA
len: 16
j_gene: TRBJ2-1
abundance: many

CDR3aa: CASSKIRSGRAQGGYTGELFF
CDR3nt: TGCGCCAGCAGCAAGATTCGGAGCGGGAGGGCACAAGGTGGTTACACCGGGGAGCTGTTTTTT
v_gene: TRBV4-1
d_gene: TRBD2
len: 21
j_gene: TRBJ2-2
abundance: many

CDR3aa: CASSIRGRVTEAFF
CDR3nt: TGTGCCAGTAGTATACGGGGGCGAGTCACTGAAGCTTTCTTT
v_gene: TRBV19
d_gene: NA
len: 14
j_gene: TRBJ1-1
abundance: many

CDR3aa: CASSYSRHRDSYGYTF
CDR3nt: TGTGCCAGCAGTTACTCGCGGCACAGGGATTCCTATGGCTACACCTTC
v_gene: TRBV6-6
d_gene: NA
len: 16
j_gene: TRBJ1-2
abundance: NA

CDR3aa: CASSRRTANTGELFF
CDR3nt: TGTGCCAGCAGCCGACGGACCGCGAACACCGGGGAGCTGTTTTTT
v_gene: TRBV7-2
d_gene: NA
len: 15
j_gene: TRBJ2-2
abundance: many